The 12 T cell receptor beta chains in this list originate from one sample, sequenced in a study of cytomegalovirus exposure and HLA in healthy donors. The PCR ran on 60 Vbeta and 13 Jbeta primers. Clones were sequenced by immunoSEQ multiplex PCR, and TCRdb holds only the in-frame ones, with some missing. The repertoire has around 190,000 clones, 65% to 80% of them found once; the top ten carry roughly 0.99%. Sequenced: PBMCs. The source of these receptors is a woman aged 40 to 50 in good health and CMV-seronegative.

V gene TRBV13 combines with J gene TRBJ1-1; TRBD1 matches 10 bases. Germline CDR1 is PRHDT and CDR2 is FYEKMQ (reference sequence). V lost 5 bases and J lost 4; bases outside the gene matches: 7. This CDR3 spans 15 amino acids. CDR3 DNA sequence: TGTGCCAGCAGCACGCGACAGGGGGCGCGCACTGAAGCTTTCTTT. Amino acid sequence: CASSTRQGARTEAFF.

CDR3: CASSLYGVGQGRDEQFF. The CDR3 nucleotides are TGTGCCAGCAGCTTATACGGGGTGGGACAGGGGAGAGATGAGCAGTTCTTC. This rearrangement joins TRBV7-3 to TRBJ2-1, with 10 bases fitting TRBD1. This CDR3 has 17 amino acids. V lost 2 bases and J lost 8; bases outside the gene matches: 12. Germline loops: CDR1 SGHTA, CDR2 FQGTGA.

The chain has TRBV15 and TRBJ1-5; D unresolved. V was cut by 0 bases and J by 6 bases, with 12 bases left in between. CDR1 and CDR2 (germline): LNHNV, YYDKDF (reference sequence). The CDR3 spans 15 residues. CDR3 sequence: CATSRDLTGSQPQHF. For the CDR3, the DNA is TGTGCCACCAGCAGAGATCTGACGGGGAGTCAGCCCCAGCATTTT.

The gene calls are TRBV19 and TRBJ1-5; 7 bases match TRBD1. The trim removed 7 bases at V and 3 bases at J, leaving 3 bases unmatched. The CDR3 runs to 13 residues. Germline CDR1 and CDR2: LNHDA and SQIVND (reference sequence). The CDR3 reads CASKDRNNQPQHF. The CDR3 DNA reads TGTGCCAGTAAGGACAGGAACAATCAGCCCCAGCATTTT.

The gene calls are TRBV6-6 and TRBJ1-1; unclear D gene. V lost 7 bases and J 1 base, leaving 4 bases between the germline ends. Germline lookup yields CDR1 MNHNY and CDR2 SVGAGI (reference sequence). The CDR3 consists of 11 residues. CDR3 nucleotides: TGTGCCAGCACCTCGAACACTGAAGCTTTCTTT. It codes for CASTSNTEAFF.

The V gene is TRBV9, the J gene TRBJ2-3, with a weak D call TRBD2 (5 bases). This CDR3 contains 18 residues. Trimming stripped 0 bases from V and 3 bases from J, with 20 bases between. CDR1 is SGDLS, CDR2 YYNGEE, per germline. CDR3 sequence: CASSVEVGVWGETDTQYF. The CDR3 DNA sequence: TGTGCCAGCAGCGTAGAAGTCGGGGTATGGGGTGAAACAGATACGCAGTATTTT.

The chain recombines TRBV19 with TRBJ2-3, with D maybe TRBD2 (5 bases). The germline V and J ends were trimmed by 3 bases and 0 bases, with 10 bases remaining between them. Germline values: CDR1 LNHDA, CDR2 SQIVND (reference sequence). The CDR3 extends over 15 amino acids. In nucleotides, the CDR3 is TGTGCCAGTAGTATTGTAAGCGGCAGCACAGATACGCAGTATTTT. This gives the protein CASSIVSGSTDTQYF. The full variable domain, its missing parts supplied by reference TRBV19 and TRBJ2-3, is DGGITQSPKYLFRKEGQNVTLSCEQNLNHDAMYWYRQDPGQGLRLIYYSQIVNDFQKGDIAEGYSVSREKKESFPLTVTSAQKNPTAFYLCASSIVSGSTDTQYFGPGTRLTVL.

This chain connects TRBV9 to TRBJ2-1, with 8 bases matching TRBD2. V trimming: 0 bases; J trimming: 3 bases; junction bases outside the gene matches: 2. There are 15 residues in the CDR3. Germline lookup yields CDR1 SGDLS and CDR2 YYNGEE. The CDR3 nucleotides are TGTGCCAGCAGCGTAGATAGCGGGGACTACAATGAGCAGTTCTTC. Protein product: CASSVDSGDYNEQFF.

This chain links TRBV6-1 with TRBJ1-4; 7 bases are a match to TRBD1. V lost 10 bases and J lost 6; bases outside the gene matches: 5. The germline V gene has CDR1 MNHNS and CDR2 SASEGT. The CDR3 has 12 residues. In nucleotides, the CDR3 is TGTGCCACCACCGGGACAGATGAAAAACTGTTTTTT. Protein product: CATTGTDEKLFF.

The sample holds one count of this clone. V gene TRBV28 combines with J gene TRBJ2-1; 7 nucleotides line up with TRBD2. This CDR3 has 15 residues. Germline loops: CDR1 MDHEN, CDR2 SYDVKM. With V trimmed by 2 bases and J by 9 bases, 10 bases remained unmatched. The CDR3 region has the DNA TGTGCCAGCAGTTTAGGGGGGGAGGCCACCGTTGAGCAGTTCTTC. Translation: CASSLGGEATVEQFF.

This chain joins TRBV9 and TRBJ2-2; D is undetermined. Germline V gives CDR1 SGDLS, CDR2 YYNGEE. Between the trimmed V and J ends, which lost 0 bases and 5 bases, there was a span of 8 bases. This CDR3 spans 14 amino acids. DNA for the CDR3: TGTGCCAGCAGCGTAGAGGAGCCTACCGGGGAGCTGTTTTTT. Translated: CASSVEEPTGELFF.

This chain connects TRBV6-5 to TRBJ2-1, with 7 bases aligning to TRBD2. With V trimmed by 5 bases and J by 6 bases, 10 bases remained unmatched. From germline, CDR1 is MNHEY and CDR2 SVGAGI. The CDR3 extends over 15 amino acids. CDR3 residues: CASSPRWEGRNEQFF. CDR3 nucleotide sequence: TGTGCCAGCAGTCCCAGGTGGGAGGGACGCAATGAGCAGTTCTTC.